The 15 T cell receptor beta chains listed next were all sequenced from one sample in a study of regulatory T cells in long-lasting Graves disease. According to the study, TCR beta libraries were built with iRepertoire HTBI primers and CDR3-region Arm-PCR. Each CDR3 protein gets one entry after TCRdb re-called the multiplex PCR reads with MiXCR. The sample contains roughly 430,000 distinct CDR3 sequences, over 20% of which appear only once. Time point given: persistent/refractory GD, antithyroid drugs over 5 years with positive TRAb. RNA isolated from PBMCs was used to make the TCR library. The specimen comprised peripheral blood mononuclear cells (PBMCs), sampled when the disease was refractory, from a patient treated with antithyroid drugs. The source of these receptors is a female donor with Graves disease.

In this sample, this clonotype turned up many times. V usage is TRBV12-3 or TRBV12-4 and J usage is TRBJ1-2; D perhaps matches TRBD1 (6 bases). V shed 5 bases and J shed 0 bases, with 10 bases lying between them. The length of the CDR3 is 14 residues. The CDR3 is CASSTSGANYGYTF. CDR3 bases: TGTGCCAGCAGTACTTCAGGGGCTAACTATGGCTACACCTTC.

This clonotype has ten or more counts. This chain joins TRBV2 and TRBJ1-4, with TRBD1 identical over 8 bases. V was clipped by 3 bases and J by 0 bases; unmatched bases: 12. The CDR3 is 19 amino acids. CDR1 and CDR2 (germline): SNHLY, FYNNEI. The CDR3 DNA reads as TGTGCCAGCAGTGATGTCGAGAGACAGGGGTTTACAACTAATGAAAAACTGTTTTTT. Translated, it gives CASSDVERQGFTTNEKLFF.

V is TRBV5-4 and J is TRBJ2-1; 13 bases are a match to TRBD2. The CDR3 runs to 13 residues. Germline assignment: CDR1 SGHNT and CDR2 YYREEE (reference sequence). Trimming cost V 9 bases and J 6 bases; bases outside gene matches: 3. The CDR3 DNA is TGTGCCACTACTAGCGGGAGGGCCAATGAGCAGTTCTTC. It translates to CATTSGRANEQFF.

This clonotype was seen a few times. This chain links TRBV7-8 with TRBJ1-2; no firm D call. Deletions cut 0 bases from V and 4 bases from J, with 12 bases between. Per germline, CDR1 SGHVS and CDR2 FQNEAQ. The CDR3 has 15 amino acids. Here the CDR3 reads CASSLASGLGYGYTF. The CDR3 bases are TGTGCCAGCAGCTTAGCTTCAGGTTTAGGCTATGGCTACACCTTC.

This clonotype was seen many times. The rearrangement links TRBV3-1 to TRBJ2-7; D not resolved. This CDR3 has 15 residues. Looked up from germline, CDR1 is LGHDT and CDR2 is YNNKEL (reference sequence). V was cut by 1 base and J by 0 bases, with 10 bases left in between. This CDR3 reads CASSQGVSTSYEQYF. The CDR3 nucleotides are TGTGCCAGCAGCCAAGGAGTCTCAACCTCCTACGAGCAGTACTTC.

The chain joins TRBV11-2 to TRBJ2-7; a weak D match, TRBD2 (5 bases). CDR1 and CDR2 from the germline V gene are SGHAT and FQNNGV. V lost 1 base and J 1 base, leaving 17 bases between the germline ends. This CDR3 comprises 17 residues. DNA of the CDR3: TGTGCCAGCAGCTTAGGATATCGGGGATCCTCATCCTACGAGCAGTACTTC. Its translation: CASSLGYRGSSSYEQYF.

This clonotype was seen ten or more times. The chain carries TRBV3-1 and TRBJ1-2; 9 bases map to TRBD1. Germline V gene lookup returns CDR1 LGHDT and CDR2 YNNKEL (reference sequence). This CDR3 contains 15 residues. J gave up 2 bases and V 1 base, and 2 bases lay outside the gene matches. The CDR3, as DNA: TGTGCCAGCAGCCAAGGGGACAGGGAAAACTATGGCTACACCTTC. It is translated as CASSQGDRENYGYTF.

This clonotype was seen more than once but under ten times. The chain employs TRBV20-1 and TRBJ2-2; 9 bases fit TRBD2. CDR1 is DFQATT, CDR2 SNEGSKA, per germline (reference sequence). The CDR3 covers 16 residues. The junction had 11 bases not matched to a gene; V was cut back by 8 bases and J by 1 base. CDR3 loop: CSTFVREGKNTGELFF. CDR3 DNA: TGCAGTACTTTCGTGCGGGAGGGAAAGAACACCGGGGAGCTGTTTTTT.

The chain has TRBV5-1 and TRBJ2-7, with unresolved D. This CDR3 comprises 14 residues. V was cut by 0 bases and J by 5 bases, with 12 bases left in between. Germline CDR1 and CDR2: SGHRS and YFSETQ. CDR3 sequence reads: CASSLEDPADEQYF. CDR3 DNA sequence: TGCGCCAGCAGCTTGGAGGACCCCGCTGACGAGCAGTACTTC.

The CDR3 is CASSAYVEQYF. The DNA of the CDR3 is TGTGCCAGCAGCGCCTACGTCGAGCAGTACTTC. The chain uses TRBV9 and TRBJ2-7; D is unresolved. Germline values: CDR1 SGDLS, CDR2 YYNGEE. The CDR3 loop spans 11 amino acids. Trimming took off 3 bases at V and 6 bases at J, with 7 bases between the two ends.

The chain combines TRBV28 with TRBJ2-3; 12 nucleotides match TRBD1. J was trimmed by 4 bases and V by 3 bases; bases with no gene match: 17. Per the germline V gene, CDR1 is MDHEN and CDR2 is SYDVKM. The CDR3 has 20 residues. The CDR3 loop reads CASSLFGTGGPSGTPDTQYF. The CDR3 DNA reads TGTGCCAGCAGTTTGTTTGGGACAGGGGGCCCTAGCGGGACCCCAGATACGCAGTATTTT.

The CDR3 loop reads CASSIWGETQYF. CDR3 DNA: TGTGCCAGTAGTATTTGGGGGGAGACCCAGTACTTC. The V and J genes are TRBV19 and TRBJ2-5; tentatively, D is TRBD1 or TRBD2 (5 bases each). This CDR3 contains 12 residues. Trimming pared 3 bases from V and 5 bases from J, leaving 7 bases between. Germline CDR1 is LNHDA and CDR2 is SQIVND (reference sequence).

This clonotype was found a few times. The chain is built from TRBV5-1 and TRBJ2-2; no clear D. This CDR3 spans 15 amino acids. The germline V gene has CDR1 SGHRS and CDR2 YFSETQ. V dropped 3 bases and J dropped 3 bases, with 12 bases sitting between them. As DNA, the CDR3 is TGCGCCAGCAGCTCGACTCAGTCGTACACCGGGGAGCTGTTTTTT. It codes for CASSSTQSYTGELFF.

This clonotype was observed a handful of times. This chain connects TRBV30 to TRBJ1-1; D unresolved. Trimming pared 5 bases from V and 5 bases from J, leaving 12 bases between. Germline values: CDR1 GTSNPN, CDR2 SVGIG (reference sequence). CDR3 size: 12 residues. The CDR3 spells CAWGPHGTEAFF. In nucleotides, the CDR3 is TGTGCCTGGGGTCCCCATGGTACTGAAGCTTTCTTT.

This clonotype has more than one count but fewer than ten. The chain has TRBV2 and TRBJ1-4, with D unresolved. Trimming pared 8 bases from V and 4 bases from J, leaving 14 bases between. This CDR3 has 14 residues. CDR1 is SNHLY, CDR2 FYNNEI, per germline. The CDR3: CASEVSPFNEKLFF. CDR3 DNA sequence: TGTGCCAGCGAGGTTTCACCCTTTAATGAAAAACTGTTTTTT.